These 6 T cell receptor beta chains originate from one sample sequenced in a study of shared clonotypes between healthy human individuals. Sequencing was performed with immunoSEQ multiplex PCR; in TCRdb, only in-frame clones are kept and a portion is missing. This sample yields 780,000 or so clones, of which about two thirds are seen a single time; 1.8% belongs to the top ten. Sequencing used memory CD4+ T cells sorted from blood. Subset: CD45RA-negative fraction. These receptors originate from a woman between 25 and 40 years old in good health.

The chain links TRBV30 to TRBJ2-1, with D maybe TRBD2 (6 bases). The V gene lost 3 bases and the J gene lost 6 bases, with 12 bases spanning the gap. Germline V gene lookup returns CDR1 GTSNPN and CDR2 SVGIG (reference sequence). The CDR3 has 13 amino acids. The CDR3 DNA sequence: TGTGCCTGGAGCCGGGAGTCTGCCAATGAGCAGTTCTTC. It is translated as CAWSRESANEQFF.

Only a few counts were recorded for this clone. V gene TRBV11-2 combines with J gene TRBJ2-2; 7 positions match TRBD2. After removal of 4 bases from V and 3 bases from J, the junction contained 5 bases not matched to a gene. This CDR3 is 15 amino acids long. The V gene's germline CDR1 is SGHAT and CDR2 FQNNGV. In nucleotides, the CDR3 is TGTGCCAGCAGCTGGGGCGGGAGAGACACCGGGGAGCTGTTTTTT. Its protein is CASSWGGRDTGELFF.

The rearrangement joins TRBV15 to TRBJ1-5; the match to TRBD1 covers 8 bases. The CDR3 is made up of 16 amino acids. With 1 base clipped from V and 2 bases from J, the junction kept 4 bases outside the gene matches. The germline V gene encodes CDR1 LNHNV and CDR2 YYDKDF (reference sequence). CDR3 region: CATSRGGQAGNQPQHF. In DNA form, the CDR3 reads TGTGCCACCAGCAGAGGGGGACAGGCTGGCAATCAGCCCCAGCATTTT.

As regards this clone: The same CDR3 is also encoded by other DNA sequences in this sample. The chain couples TRBV5-1 to TRBJ2-1; TRBD2 might be the D (5 bases). This CDR3 region has 15 residues. Trimming took off 4 bases at V and 1 base at J, with 12 bases between the two ends. Germline lookup yields CDR1 SGHRS and CDR2 YFSETQ. Written as DNA, the CDR3 is TGCGCCAGCAGCCCGGACTCAGCTTCCTACAATGAGCAGTTCTTC. Translated, it gives CASSPDSASYNEQFF.

The chain couples TRBV5-5 to TRBJ2-5; TRBD2 is a possible D gene (6 bases). The length of the CDR3 is 16 residues. V was clipped by 1 base and J by 2 bases, with 15 bases between them. CDR1 and CDR2 (germline): SGHKS, YYEKEE (reference sequence). The CDR3, as DNA: TGTGCCAGCAGCTTGATAGTAGGGACTGCACAAGAGACCCAGTACTTC. This codes for CASSLIVGTAQETQYF.

This chain links TRBV5-8 with TRBJ2-7; D gene unclear. The CDR3 sequence is 13 residues long. V was shortened by 0 bases and J by 4 bases, with 8 bases between the two germline ends. Germline CDR1 reads SGHTS; CDR2 reads YDEGEE. The CDR3 protein is CASSLGSLYEQYF. CDR3 nucleotides: TGTGCCAGCAGCTTGGGGTCCCTGTACGAGCAGTACTTC. Together with reference TRBV5-8 and TRBJ2-7, the CDR3 gives the full variable domain: EAGVTQSPTHLIKTRGQQATLRCSPISGHTSVYWYQQALGLGLQFLLWYDEGEERNRGNFPPRFSGRQFPNYSSELNVNALELEDSALYLCASSLGSLYEQYFGPGTRLTVT.